What follows describes a single T cell receptor (beta chain). Two negative PCRs, clearance, or symptom resolution had been documented for recovered Cohort 3 donors. This record belongs to a study of blood T cell repertoires in COVID-19. About the study: COVID-19 samples collected from the United States, Italy and Spain covered acute and convalescent phases.

In the source study's methods: Amplified reference gene primers provided the basis for estimating nucleated cell counts. Sequencing used immunoSEQ multiplex PCR; TCRdb keeps in-frame clones, though not all of them. V, J and clone size derive from that table, while D and trimming were established from the DNA sequence. The sample contains 180,000 or so clones, roughly 82% of which appear only once. The CDR3 runs 14 residues. Losses at the gene ends were 5 bases for V and 9 bases for J; bases not matched to a gene: 11. Looked up from germline, CDR1 is SGHDN and CDR2 is FVKESK. The sequence came from a man aged 50-60 years who had recovered from COVID-19. The gene calls are TRBV14 and TRBJ1-2, with 8 bases aligning to TRBD1. What was sequenced was PBMCs or T cells enriched from blood (not recorded which). The DNA for the CDR3 is TGTGCCAGCAGCACAGCAGGGGGCGCGATCCGCTACACCTTC. Its translation: CASSTAGGAIRYTF.